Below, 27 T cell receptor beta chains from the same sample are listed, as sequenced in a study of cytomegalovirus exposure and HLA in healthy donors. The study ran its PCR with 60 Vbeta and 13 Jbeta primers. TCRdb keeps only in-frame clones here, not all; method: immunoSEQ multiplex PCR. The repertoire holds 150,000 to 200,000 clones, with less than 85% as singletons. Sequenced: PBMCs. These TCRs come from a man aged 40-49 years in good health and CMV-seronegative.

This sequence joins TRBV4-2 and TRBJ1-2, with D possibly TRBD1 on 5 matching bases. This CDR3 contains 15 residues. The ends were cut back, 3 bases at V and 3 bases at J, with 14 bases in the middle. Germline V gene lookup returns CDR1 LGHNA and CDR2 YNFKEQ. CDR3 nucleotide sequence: TGTGCCAGCAGCCAGGAGGCGGGGCCAGACTATGGCTACACCTTC. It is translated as CASSQEAGPDYGYTF.

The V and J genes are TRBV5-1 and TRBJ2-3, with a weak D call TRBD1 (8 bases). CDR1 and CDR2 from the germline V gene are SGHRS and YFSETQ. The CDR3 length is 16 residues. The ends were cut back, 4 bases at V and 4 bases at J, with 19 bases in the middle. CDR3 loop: CASSAGWTGRADTQYF. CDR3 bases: TGCGCCAGCAGCGCAGGCTGGACAGGGAGGGCAGATACGCAGTATTTT.

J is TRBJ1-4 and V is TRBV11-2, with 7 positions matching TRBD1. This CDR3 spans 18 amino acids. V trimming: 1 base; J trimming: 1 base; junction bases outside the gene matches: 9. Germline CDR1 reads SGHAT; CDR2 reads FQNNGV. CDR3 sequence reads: CASSLVGHQGGTNEKLFF. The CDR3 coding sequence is TGTGCCAGCAGCTTAGTTGGGCACCAGGGGGGAACTAATGAAAAACTGTTTTTT.

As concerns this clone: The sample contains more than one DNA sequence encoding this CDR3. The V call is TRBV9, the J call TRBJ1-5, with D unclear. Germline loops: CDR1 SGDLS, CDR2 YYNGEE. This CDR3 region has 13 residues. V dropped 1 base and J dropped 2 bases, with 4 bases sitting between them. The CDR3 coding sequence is TGTGCCAGCAGCGTACAGGGCAATCAGCCCCAGCATTTT. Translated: CASSVQGNQPQHF.

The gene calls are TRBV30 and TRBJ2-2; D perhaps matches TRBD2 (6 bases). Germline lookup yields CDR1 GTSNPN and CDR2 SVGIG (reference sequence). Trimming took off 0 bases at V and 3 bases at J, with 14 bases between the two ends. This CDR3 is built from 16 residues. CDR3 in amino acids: CAWSVRAGRDTGELFF. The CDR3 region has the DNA TGTGCCTGGAGTGTACGGGCGGGGCGGGACACCGGGGAGCTGTTTTTT.

This CDR3 is CASRGTTNEKLFF. In nucleotides, the CDR3 is TGTGCCAGCCGCGGGACAACTAATGAAAAACTGTTTTTT. The J gene is TRBJ1-4, the V gene TRBV6-5; D call uncertain. V was pared by 8 bases and J by 0 bases, with 7 bases between. Germline-derived CDR1 and CDR2 are MNHEY and SVGAGI. The CDR3 spans 13 residues.

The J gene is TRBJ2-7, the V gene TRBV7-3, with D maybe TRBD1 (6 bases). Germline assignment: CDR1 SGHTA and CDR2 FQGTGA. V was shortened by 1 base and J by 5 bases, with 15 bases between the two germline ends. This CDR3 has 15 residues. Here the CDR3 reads CASSLNGRRTDEQYF. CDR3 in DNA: TGTGCCAGCAGCTTAAACGGTCGGAGGACAGACGAGCAGTACTTC.

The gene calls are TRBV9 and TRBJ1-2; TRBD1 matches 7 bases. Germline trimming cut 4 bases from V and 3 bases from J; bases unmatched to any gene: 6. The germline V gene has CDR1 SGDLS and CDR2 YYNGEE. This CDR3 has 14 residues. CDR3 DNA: TGTGCCAGCAGCCTCCAAGGACAGGACTATGGCTACACCTTC. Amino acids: CASSLQGQDYGYTF. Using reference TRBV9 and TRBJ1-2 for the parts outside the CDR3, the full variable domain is DSGVTQTPKHLITATGQRVTLRCSPRSGDLSVYWYQQSLDQGLQFLIQYYNGEERAKGNILERFSAQQFPDLHSELNLSSLELGDSALYFCASSLQGQDYGYTFGSGTRLTVV.

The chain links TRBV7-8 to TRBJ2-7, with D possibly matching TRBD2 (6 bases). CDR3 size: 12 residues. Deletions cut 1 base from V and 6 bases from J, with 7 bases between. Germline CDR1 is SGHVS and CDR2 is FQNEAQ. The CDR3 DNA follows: TGTGCCAGCAGCTTAGGGGAGGTCGAGCAGTACTTC. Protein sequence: CASSLGEVEQYF.

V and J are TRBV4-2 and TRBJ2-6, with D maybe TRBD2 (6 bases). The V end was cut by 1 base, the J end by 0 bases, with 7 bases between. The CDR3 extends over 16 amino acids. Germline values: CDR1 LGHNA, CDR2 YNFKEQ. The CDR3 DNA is TGTGCCAGCAGCCAAGGGCGGGACTCTGGGGCCAACGTCCTGACTTTC. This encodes CASSQGRDSGANVLTF.

Here the CDR3 DNA reads TGTGCCAGCAGCTCGCATGACAGGCTGAACACTGAAGCTTTCTTT. It specifies CASSSHDRLNTEAFF. The chain uses TRBV7-2 and TRBJ1-1; maybe TRBD1 (6 bases). CDR3 length equals 15 residues. CDR1 SGHTA and CDR2 FQGNSA come from the germline V gene. Trimming took 4 bases from V and 0 from J, leaving 12 bases between them. Based on the CDR3 plus reference TRBV7-2 and TRBJ1-1, the full variable domain is GAGVSQSPSNKVTEKGKDVELRCDPISGHTALYWYRQSLGQGLEFLIYFQGNSAPDKSGLPSDRFSAERTGGSVSTLTIQRTQQEDSAVYLCASSSHDRLNTEAFFGQGTRLTVV.

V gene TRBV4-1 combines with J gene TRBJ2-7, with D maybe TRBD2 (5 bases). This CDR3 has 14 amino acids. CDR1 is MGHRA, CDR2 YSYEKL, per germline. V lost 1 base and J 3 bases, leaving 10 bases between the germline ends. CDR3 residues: CASSQGASFYEQYF. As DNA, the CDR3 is TGCGCCAGCAGCCAAGGGGCTAGCTTCTACGAGCAGTACTTC.

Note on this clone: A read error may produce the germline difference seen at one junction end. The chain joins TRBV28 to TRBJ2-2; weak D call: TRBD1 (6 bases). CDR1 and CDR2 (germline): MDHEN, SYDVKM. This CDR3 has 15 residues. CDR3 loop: CASSLPTGNSGELFF. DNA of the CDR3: TGTGCCAGCAGTTTACCCACAGGGAACAGCGGGGAGCTGTTTTTT.

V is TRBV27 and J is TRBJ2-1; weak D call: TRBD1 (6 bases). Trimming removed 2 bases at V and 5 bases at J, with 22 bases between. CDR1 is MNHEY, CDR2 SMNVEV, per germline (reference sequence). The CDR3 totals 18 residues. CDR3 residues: CASSLRRGRYGKDNEQFF. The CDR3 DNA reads TGTGCCAGCAGTTTACGCAGGGGTAGGTACGGGAAAGACAATGAGCAGTTCTTC.

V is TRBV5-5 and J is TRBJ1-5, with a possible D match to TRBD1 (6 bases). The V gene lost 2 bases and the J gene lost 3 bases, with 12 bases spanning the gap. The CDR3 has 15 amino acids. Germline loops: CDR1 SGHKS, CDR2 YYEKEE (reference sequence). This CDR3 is CASSLWSGANQPQHF. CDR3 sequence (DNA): TGTGCCAGCAGCTTATGGTCAGGGGCCAATCAGCCCCAGCATTTT.

CDR3 DNA: TGTGCCAGCCGAGGCCGGTTCAACGAGCAGTACTTC. Encoded protein: CASRGRFNEQYF. The chain is built from TRBV2 and TRBJ2-7; D is undetermined. CDR3 length: 12 residues. Deletions cut 8 bases from V and 5 bases from J, with 13 bases between. Germline lookup yields CDR1 SNHLY and CDR2 FYNNEI.

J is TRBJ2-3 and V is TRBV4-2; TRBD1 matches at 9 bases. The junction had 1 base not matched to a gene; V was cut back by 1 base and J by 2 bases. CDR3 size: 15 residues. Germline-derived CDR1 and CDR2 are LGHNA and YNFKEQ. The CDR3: CASSQGDRDTDTQYF. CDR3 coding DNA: TGTGCCAGCAGCCAAGGGGACAGGGACACAGATACGCAGTATTTT.

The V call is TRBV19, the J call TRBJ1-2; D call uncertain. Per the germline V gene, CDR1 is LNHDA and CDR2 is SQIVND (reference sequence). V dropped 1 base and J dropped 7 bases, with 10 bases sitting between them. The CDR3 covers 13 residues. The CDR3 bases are TGTGCCAGTAGTATAGCGACAAATCGTGGCTACACCTTC. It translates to CASSIATNRGYTF.

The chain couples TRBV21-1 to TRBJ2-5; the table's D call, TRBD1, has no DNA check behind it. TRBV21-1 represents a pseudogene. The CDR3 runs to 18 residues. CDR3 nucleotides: TGTGCCAGCAGCAAAGTAAGGGGCAGGGGCGAGACGGAAGAGACCCAGTACTTC. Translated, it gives CASSKVRGRGETEETQYF.

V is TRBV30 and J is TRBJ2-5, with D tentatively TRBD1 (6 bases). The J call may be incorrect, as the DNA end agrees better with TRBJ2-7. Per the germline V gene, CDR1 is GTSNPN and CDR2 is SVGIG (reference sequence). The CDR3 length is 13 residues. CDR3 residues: CAWSQGHSYEQYF. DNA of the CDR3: TGTGCCTGGAGTCAGGGGCACTCCTACGAGCAGTACTTC.

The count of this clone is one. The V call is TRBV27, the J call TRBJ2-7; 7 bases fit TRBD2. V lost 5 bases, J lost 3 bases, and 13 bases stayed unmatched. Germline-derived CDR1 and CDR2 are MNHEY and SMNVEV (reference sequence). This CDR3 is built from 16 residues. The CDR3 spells CASSVPPGGSGYEQYF. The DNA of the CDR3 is TGTGCCAGCAGTGTTCCCCCGGGGGGTAGTGGCTACGAGCAGTACTTC.

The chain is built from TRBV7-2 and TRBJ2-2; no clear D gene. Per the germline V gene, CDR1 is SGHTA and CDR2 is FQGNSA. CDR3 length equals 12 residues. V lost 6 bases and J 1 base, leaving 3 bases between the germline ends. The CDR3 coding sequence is TGTGCCAGCAGACAGAACACCGGGGAGCTGTTTTTT. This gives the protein CASRQNTGELFF.

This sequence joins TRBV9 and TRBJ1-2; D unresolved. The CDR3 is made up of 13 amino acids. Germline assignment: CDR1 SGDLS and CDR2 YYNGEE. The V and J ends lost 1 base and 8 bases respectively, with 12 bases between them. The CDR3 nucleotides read TGTGCCAGCAGCGTACTCGCAGGAGGCGGCTACACCTTC. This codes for CASSVLAGGGYTF.

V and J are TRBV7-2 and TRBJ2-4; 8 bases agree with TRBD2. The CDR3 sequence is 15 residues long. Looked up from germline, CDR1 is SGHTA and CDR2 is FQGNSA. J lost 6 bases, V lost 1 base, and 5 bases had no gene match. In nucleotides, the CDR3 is TGTGCCAGCAGCTTAGTCAGCGGGGGAGGAAACATTCAGTACTTC. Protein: CASSLVSGGGNIQYF.

CDR3 region: CAWSVAAGGTDTQYF. CDR3 coding DNA: TGTGCCTGGAGTGTTGCGGCGGGGGGCACAGATACGCAGTATTTT. The chain recombines TRBV30 with TRBJ2-3; 7 bases align to TRBD2. This CDR3 spans 15 amino acids. Germline CDR1 and CDR2: GTSNPN and SVGIG (reference sequence). Unmatched junction bases numbered 4, after V lost 0 bases and J lost 1 base.

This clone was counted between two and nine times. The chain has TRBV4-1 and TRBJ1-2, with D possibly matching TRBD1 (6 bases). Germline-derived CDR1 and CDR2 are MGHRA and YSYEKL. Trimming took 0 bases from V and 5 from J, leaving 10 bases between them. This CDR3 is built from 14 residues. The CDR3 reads CASSQEDSIYGYTF. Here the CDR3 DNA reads TGCGCCAGCAGCCAAGAGGACAGTATTTATGGCTACACCTTC.

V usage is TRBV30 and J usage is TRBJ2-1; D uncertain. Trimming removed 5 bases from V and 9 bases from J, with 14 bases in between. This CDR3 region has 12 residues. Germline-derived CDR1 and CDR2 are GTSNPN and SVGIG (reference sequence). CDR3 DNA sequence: TGTGCCTGGTTGAGAACGGGTCGTGAGCAGTTCTTC. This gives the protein CAWLRTGREQFF.